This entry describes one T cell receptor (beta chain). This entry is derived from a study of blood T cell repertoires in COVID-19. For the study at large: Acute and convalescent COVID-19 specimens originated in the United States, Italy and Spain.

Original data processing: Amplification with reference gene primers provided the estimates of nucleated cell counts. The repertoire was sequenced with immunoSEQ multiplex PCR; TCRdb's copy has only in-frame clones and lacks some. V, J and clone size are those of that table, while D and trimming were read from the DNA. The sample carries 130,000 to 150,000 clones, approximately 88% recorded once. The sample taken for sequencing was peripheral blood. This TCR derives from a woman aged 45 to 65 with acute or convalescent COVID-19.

The CDR3: CASSTGDGTDTQYF. The CDR3 DNA sequence: TGTGCCAGCAGTACCGGGGATGGCACAGATACGCAGTATTTT. The chain carries TRBV7-3 and TRBJ2-3, with TRBD2 as a possible D gene (5 bases). The germline V and J ends were trimmed by 6 bases and 1 base, with 11 bases remaining between them. CDR1 SGHTA and CDR2 FQGTGA come from the germline V gene. This CDR3 is 14 amino acids long.